Presented here are 10 T cell receptor beta chains from one specimen sequenced in a study of regulatory T cells in long-lasting Graves disease. Time point described: persistent/refractory GD, antithyroid drugs over 5 years with positive TRAb. Scientists built the TCR library using RNA that was extracted from PBMCs. Construction of TCR beta libraries relied on iRepertoire HTBI primers and on Arm-PCR targeting CDR3 regions. TCRdb re-called the multiplex PCR reads through MiXCR, storing one row per CDR3 protein. The table shows about 470,000 distinct CDR3 sequences, with under 25% occurring only once. Sequences were derived from peripheral blood mononuclear cells (PBMCs), sampled when the disease was refractory, from a patient treated with antithyroid drugs. These receptors were taken from a female donor with Graves disease.

The chain uses TRBV13 and TRBJ1-1; D gene unclear. CDR1 PRHDT and CDR2 FYEKMQ come from the germline V gene (reference sequence). V was cut by 3 bases and J by 3 bases, with 11 bases left in between. The CDR3 loop spans 14 amino acids. CDR3 sequence reads: CASSFQARDTEAFF. The CDR3 bases are TGTGCCAGCAGCTTCCAGGCGAGGGACACTGAAGCTTTCTTT.

The table lists this clonotype with a few counts. V gene TRBV24-1 combines with J gene TRBJ2-5, with 10 bases aligning to TRBD2. With 3 bases clipped from V and 2 bases from J, the junction kept 5 bases outside the gene matches. This CDR3 spans 16 amino acids. The germline gives CDR1 KGHDR, CDR2 SFDVKD. The CDR3 DNA reads TGTGCCACCAGTGATATGACTAGCGGGCCTCAAGAGACCCAGTACTTC. This encodes CATSDMTSGPQETQYF.

The table lists this clonotype with many counts. The chain links TRBV20-1 to TRBJ2-5; 7 bases agree with TRBD2. The germline V gene has CDR1 DFQATT and CDR2 SNEGSKA (reference sequence). The CDR3 is made up of 17 amino acids. Trimming at V came to 0 bases and at J to 1 base, leaving 11 bases not matched to a gene. Here the CDR3 DNA reads TGCAGTGCTAGAGATCTGGTTAGGGCTAGCGGCCAAGAGACCCAGTACTTC. The encoded protein is CSARDLVRASGQETQYF.

This clonotype was picked up one time. This rearrangement joins TRBV5-1 to TRBJ2-1; the D is unclear. From germline, CDR1 is SGHRS and CDR2 YFSETQ. CDR3 length equals 15 residues. V was shortened by 0 bases and J by 2 bases, with 9 bases between the two germline ends. CDR3 nucleotide sequence: TGCGCCAGCAGCTTGGGTGGACCACCCTACAATGAGCAGTTCTTC. Protein: CASSLGGPPYNEQFF.

This clonotype was seen repeatedly, ten times or more. The chain carries TRBV12-3 or TRBV12-4 and TRBJ1-3, with no clear D. CDR3 length equals 12 residues. Deletions cut 6 bases from V and 3 bases from J, with 6 bases between. CDR3: CASSSRGNTIYF. The CDR3 nucleotides are TGTGCCAGCAGCTCTCGTGGAAACACCATATATTTT.

Many counts were recorded for this clonotype. The chain joins TRBV15 to TRBJ2-7; tentatively, D is TRBD1 or TRBD2 (5 bases each). The CDR3 spans 14 residues. With 3 bases removed from V and 0 bases from J, the gap between germline ends came to 9 bases. Per germline, CDR1 LNHNV and CDR2 YYDKDF (reference sequence). The CDR3 reads CATSRGRYSYEQYF. The CDR3 DNA reads as TGTGCCACCAGCAGGGGACGGTACTCCTACGAGCAGTACTTC. The whole variable domain, remainder taken from reference TRBV15 and TRBJ2-7, is DAMVIQNPRYQVTQFGKPVTLSCSQTLNHNVMYWYQQKSSQAPKLLFHYYDKDFNNEADTPDNFQSRRPNTSFCFLDIRSPGLGDTAMYLCATSRGRYSYEQYFGPGTRLTVT.

This sequence joins TRBV5-1 and TRBJ1-1; TRBD1 aligns across 9 bases. V dropped 4 bases and J dropped 10; count of bases not matched to a gene: 2. Per germline, CDR1 SGHRS and CDR2 YFSETQ. The CDR3 is 11 amino acids. This CDR3 reads CASSGDRVAFF. CDR3 bases: TGCGCCAGCAGCGGGGACAGGGTAGCTTTCTTT.

V usage is TRBV4-2 and J usage is TRBJ1-2, with 10 bases lining up with TRBD1. This CDR3 has 16 residues. The germline gives CDR1 LGHNA, CDR2 YNFKEQ. V shed 1 base and J 4 bases; nucleotides not matched to a gene: 6. This CDR3 reads CASSQGPTGGGYGYTF. In nucleotides, the CDR3 is TGTGCCAGCAGCCAAGGACCGACAGGGGGCGGCTATGGCTACACCTTC.

Turning to this clonotype: A much larger clone differs from this one at a single base, so this may be a read error. This chain joins TRBV20-1 and TRBJ2-5, with D perhaps TRBD1 or TRBD2 (5 bases each). Per germline, CDR1 DFQATT and CDR2 SNEGSKA (reference sequence). V gave up 7 bases and J gave up 5 bases, with 20 bases separating them. The CDR3 extends over 14 amino acids. CDR3 residues: CSVCDRDQRETQYF. The CDR3 DNA follows: TGCAGTGTCTGCGACCGGGACCAGAGGGAGACCCAGTACTTC.

This clonotype came up a few times. The CDR3 protein is CASSLQAGGYEQYF. The DNA for the CDR3 is TGTGCCAGCAGTTTACAAGCGGGGGGCTACGAGCAGTACTTC. V usage is TRBV27 and J usage is TRBJ2-7, with 9 bases aligning to TRBD2. Losses at the gene ends were 2 bases for V and 3 bases for J; bases not matched to a gene: 2. This CDR3 has 14 residues. Looked up from germline, CDR1 is MNHEY and CDR2 is SMNVEV (reference sequence).